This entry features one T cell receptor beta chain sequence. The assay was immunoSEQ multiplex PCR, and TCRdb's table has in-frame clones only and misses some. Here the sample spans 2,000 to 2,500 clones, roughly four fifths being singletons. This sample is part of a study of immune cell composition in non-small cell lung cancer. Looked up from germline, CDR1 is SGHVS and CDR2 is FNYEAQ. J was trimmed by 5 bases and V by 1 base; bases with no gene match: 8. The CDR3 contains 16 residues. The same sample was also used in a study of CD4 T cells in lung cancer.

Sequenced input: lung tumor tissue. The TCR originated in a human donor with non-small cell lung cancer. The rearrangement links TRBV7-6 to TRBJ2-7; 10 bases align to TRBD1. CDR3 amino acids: CASSLDDRGRVDEQYF. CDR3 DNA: TGTGCCAGCAGCTTAGATGACAGGGGGCGAGTGGACGAGCAGTACTTC.